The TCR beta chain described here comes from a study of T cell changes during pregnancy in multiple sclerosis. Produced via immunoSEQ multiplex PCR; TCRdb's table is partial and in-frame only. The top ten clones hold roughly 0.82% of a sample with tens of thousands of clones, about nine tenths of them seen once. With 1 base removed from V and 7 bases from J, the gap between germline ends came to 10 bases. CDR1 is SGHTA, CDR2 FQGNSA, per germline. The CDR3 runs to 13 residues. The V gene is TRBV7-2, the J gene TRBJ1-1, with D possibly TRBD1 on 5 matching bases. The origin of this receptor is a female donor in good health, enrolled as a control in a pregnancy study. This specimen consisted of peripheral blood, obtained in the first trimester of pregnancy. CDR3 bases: TGTGCCAGCAGCTTAGTGGGGGGGTTTGAAGCTTTCTTT. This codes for CASSLVGGFEAFF.